The clone carrying this T cell receptor beta chain was recorded many times. Its antigen is not known. The sample comes from a study of CD8+CD57+ T cells in acquired aplastic anemia. Study summary: The average for DNA from sorted CD4+ and CD8+ cells was roughly 3 ug. Notes on the study in general: Both patients and controls carried the same twenty-nine CD8+ CDR3 sequences.

The template for TCR beta VDJ and CDR3 sequence profiling was genomic DNA. TCRdb recomputed calls from the reads with MiXCR, one row per CDR3 protein. The table records hundreds of thousands of distinct CDR3 sequences, approximately 33% of them present only once. In patients chosen for sequencing, flow cytometry had shown CD8+CD57+ cell expansion. This receptor was obtained from a human donor with aplastic anemia. Sequenced: sorted CD4+, CD8+, or CD8+CD57+ T cells (not recorded which) from PBMCs.

In DNA form, the CDR3 reads TGTGCCATCACCCCCACAGCTATAAACTATGGCTACACCTTC. It codes for CAITPTAINYGYTF. This rearrangement joins TRBV10-3 to TRBJ1-2; D gene unclear. With 7 bases removed from V and 2 bases from J, the gap between germline ends came to 14 bases. The CDR3 has 14 amino acids. Germline CDR1 reads ENHRY; CDR2 reads SYGVKD.